This T cell receptor (beta chain) was recovered during a study of T cells in Graves' hyperthyroidism and ophthalmopathy. Regarding this clonotype: Antigen specificity is unknown.

Fresh peripheral blood, 9.5 to 10 ml of it, supplied the PBMCs. Trimming cost V 0 bases and J 4 bases, with 13 bases left between them. The CDR3 is 14 residues long. CDR1 and CDR2 from the germline V gene are DFQATT and SNEGSKA (reference sequence). The source material, RNA transcripts, was used to amplify TCR beta CDR3 regions. An initial round of RT-PCR targeting the TCR CDR3 relied on the HTBI primer set. From the multiplex PCR reads, TCRdb called clonotypes with MiXCR, one entry per CDR3 protein. The repertoire holds about 400,000 distinct CDR3 sequences, with around 15% as singletons. General study findings and limits: The model identified upcoming ophthalmopathy a median approximately 6.4 months ahead of onset.

The TCR comes from a man aged 50-59 years with Graves' ophthalmopathy. V is TRBV20-1 and J is TRBJ2-7; D is uncertain. The specimen was blood. The CDR3 DNA reads TGCAGTGCTAGAGATCGTTCCCACATTTACGAGCAGTACTTC. It is translated as CSARDRSHIYEQYF.